A single sample gave rise to the 5 T cell receptor beta chains below, sequenced in a study of blood T cell repertoires in COVID-19. TCRdb keeps only in-frame clones here, not all; method: immunoSEQ multiplex PCR. There are about 57,000 clones in the sample; around 90% occur only once, and about 5% lies in the top ten. Material for sequencing was peripheral blood. Receptors originate from a human donor in a cohort sampled during active COVID-19.

J is TRBJ2-7 and V is TRBV10-1; 9 bases match TRBD2. With 4 bases clipped from V and 4 bases from J, the junction kept 5 bases outside the gene matches. Germline CDR1 is WNHNN and CDR2 is SYGVQD (reference sequence). The CDR3 is 14 amino acids. The CDR3 reads CASSATLAGYEQYF. The CDR3 DNA is TGCGCCAGCAGTGCGACACTAGCGGGTTACGAGCAGTACTTC.

This clone has only one observation. The chain recombines TRBV7-9 with TRBJ1-5, with 11 bases that match TRBD1. The CDR3 contains 15 residues. V lost 5 bases and J lost 6; bases outside the gene matches: 6. The germline V gene has CDR1 SEHNR and CDR2 FQNEAQ (reference sequence). The CDR3 is CASSPGQGVGQPQHF. DNA for the CDR3: TGTGCCAGCAGCCCGGGACAGGGGGTAGGTCAGCCCCAGCATTTT.

This chain uses TRBV5-1 with TRBJ2-1; the match to TRBD2 covers 11 bases. The CDR3 is 16 residues long. Trimming took 2 bases from V and 7 from J; bases not matched to a gene: 8. The germline V gene encodes CDR1 SGHRS and CDR2 YFSETQ. For the CDR3, the DNA is TGCGCCAGCAGCTTCCTAGCGGGGGGTCGCACAAATGAGCAGTTCTTC. This sequence encodes CASSFLAGGRTNEQFF.

The rearrangement links TRBV14 to TRBJ1-1; D is uncertain. Germline V gene sequence: CDR1 SGHDN, CDR2 FVKESK. Trimming left V 4 bases short and J 0 bases short, with 6 bases between. The CDR3 is 13 amino acids. The CDR3 DNA is TGTGCCAGCAGCCTGTACATGAACACTGAAGCTTTCTTT. It codes for CASSLYMNTEAFF.

This clone was detected only a few times. The chain couples TRBV5-6 to TRBJ1-1; 7 nucleotides align to TRBD1. After removal of 1 base from V and 1 base from J, the junction contained 4 bases not matched to a gene. Germline values: CDR1 SGHDT, CDR2 YYEEEE. This CDR3 is built from 15 residues. The CDR3, as DNA: TGTGCCAGCAGCTTGTGGGGACAGACGAACACTGAAGCTTTCTTT. It translates to CASSLWGQTNTEAFF. The full variable domain, rest sourced from reference TRBV5-6 and TRBJ1-1, is DAGVTQSPTHLIKTRGQQVTLRCSPKSGHDTVSWYQQALGQGPQFIFQYYEEEERQRGNFPDRFSGHQFPNYSSELNVNALLLGDSALYLCASSLWGQTNTEAFFGQGTRLTVV.